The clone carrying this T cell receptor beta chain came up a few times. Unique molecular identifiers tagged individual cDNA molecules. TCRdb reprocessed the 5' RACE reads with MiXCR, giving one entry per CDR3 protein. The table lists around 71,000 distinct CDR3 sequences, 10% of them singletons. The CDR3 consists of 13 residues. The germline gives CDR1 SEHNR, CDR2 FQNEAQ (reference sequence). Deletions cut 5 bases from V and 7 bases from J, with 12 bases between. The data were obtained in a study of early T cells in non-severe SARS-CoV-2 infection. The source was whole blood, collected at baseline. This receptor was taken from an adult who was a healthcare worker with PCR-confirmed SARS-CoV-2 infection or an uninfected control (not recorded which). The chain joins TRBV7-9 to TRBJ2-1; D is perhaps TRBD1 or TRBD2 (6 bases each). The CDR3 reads CASSPTGANEQFF. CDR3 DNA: TGTGCCAGCAGCCCCACGGGGGCTAATGAGCAGTTCTTC.